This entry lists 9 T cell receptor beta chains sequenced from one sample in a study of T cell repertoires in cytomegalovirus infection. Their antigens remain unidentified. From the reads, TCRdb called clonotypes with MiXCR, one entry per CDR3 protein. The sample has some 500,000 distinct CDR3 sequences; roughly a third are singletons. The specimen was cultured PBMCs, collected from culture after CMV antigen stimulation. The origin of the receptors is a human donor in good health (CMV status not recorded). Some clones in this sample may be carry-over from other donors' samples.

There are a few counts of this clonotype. As DNA, the CDR3 is TGTGCCAGCTACGGGGGGCTGCAGACCCAGTACTTC. It codes for CASYGGLQTQYF. The chain joins TRBV6-6 to TRBJ2-5, with D perhaps matching TRBD2 (7 bases). Germline CDR1 MNHNY, CDR2 SVGAGI (reference sequence). The V end was cut by 8 bases, the J end by 6 bases, with 13 bases between. There are 12 residues in the CDR3.

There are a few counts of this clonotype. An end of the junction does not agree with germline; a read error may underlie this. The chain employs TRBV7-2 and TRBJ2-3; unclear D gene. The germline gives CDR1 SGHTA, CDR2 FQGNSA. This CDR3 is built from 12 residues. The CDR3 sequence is CASSIARDTQYF. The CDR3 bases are TGTGCCAGCAGCATAGCTAGAGATACGCAGTATTTT.

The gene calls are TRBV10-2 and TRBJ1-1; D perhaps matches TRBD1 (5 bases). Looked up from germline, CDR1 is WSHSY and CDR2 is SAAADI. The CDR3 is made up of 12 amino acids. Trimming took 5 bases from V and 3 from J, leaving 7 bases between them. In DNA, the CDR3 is TGCGCCAGCAGTCCGACAGACACTGAAGCTTTCTTT. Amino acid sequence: CASSPTDTEAFF.

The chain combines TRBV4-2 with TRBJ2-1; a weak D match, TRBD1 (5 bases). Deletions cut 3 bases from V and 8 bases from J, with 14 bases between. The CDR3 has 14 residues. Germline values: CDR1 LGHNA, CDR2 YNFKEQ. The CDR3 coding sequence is TGTGCCAGCAGCCACCTGCAGGGTAGTGATGAGCAGTTCTTC. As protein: CASSHLQGSDEQFF.

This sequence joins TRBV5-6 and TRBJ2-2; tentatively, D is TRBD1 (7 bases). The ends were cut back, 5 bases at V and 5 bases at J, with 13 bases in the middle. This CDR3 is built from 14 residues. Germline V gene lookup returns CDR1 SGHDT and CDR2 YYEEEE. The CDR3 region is CASRRDRTTGELFF. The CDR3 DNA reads TGTGCCAGCAGGCGGGACAGAACAACCGGGGAGCTGTTTTTT.

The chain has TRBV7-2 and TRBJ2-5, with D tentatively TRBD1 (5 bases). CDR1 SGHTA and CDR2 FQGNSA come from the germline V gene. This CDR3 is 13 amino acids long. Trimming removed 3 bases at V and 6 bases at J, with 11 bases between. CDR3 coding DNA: TGTGCCAGCAGCTTTCAGGGCTTACAGACCCAGTACTTC. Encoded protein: CASSFQGLQTQYF.

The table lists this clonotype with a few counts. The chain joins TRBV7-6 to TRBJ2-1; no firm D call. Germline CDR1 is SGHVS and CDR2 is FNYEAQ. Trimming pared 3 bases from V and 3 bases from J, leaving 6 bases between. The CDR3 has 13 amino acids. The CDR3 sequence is CASSFSDYNEQFF. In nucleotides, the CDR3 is TGTGCCAGCAGCTTCAGCGACTACAATGAGCAGTTCTTC.

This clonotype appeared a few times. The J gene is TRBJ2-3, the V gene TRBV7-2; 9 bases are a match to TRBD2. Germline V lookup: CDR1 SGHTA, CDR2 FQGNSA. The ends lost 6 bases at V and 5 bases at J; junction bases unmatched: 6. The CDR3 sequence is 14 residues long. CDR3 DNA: TGTGCCAGCAGGCCTAGCGGGACCGGAGATACGCAGTATTTT. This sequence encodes CASRPSGTGDTQYF.

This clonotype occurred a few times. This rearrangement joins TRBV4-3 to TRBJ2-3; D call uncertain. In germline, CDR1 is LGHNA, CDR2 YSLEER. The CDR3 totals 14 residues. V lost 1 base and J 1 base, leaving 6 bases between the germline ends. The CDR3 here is CASSQGYGTDTQYF. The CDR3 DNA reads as TGCGCCAGCAGCCAAGGTTACGGCACAGATACGCAGTATTTT.